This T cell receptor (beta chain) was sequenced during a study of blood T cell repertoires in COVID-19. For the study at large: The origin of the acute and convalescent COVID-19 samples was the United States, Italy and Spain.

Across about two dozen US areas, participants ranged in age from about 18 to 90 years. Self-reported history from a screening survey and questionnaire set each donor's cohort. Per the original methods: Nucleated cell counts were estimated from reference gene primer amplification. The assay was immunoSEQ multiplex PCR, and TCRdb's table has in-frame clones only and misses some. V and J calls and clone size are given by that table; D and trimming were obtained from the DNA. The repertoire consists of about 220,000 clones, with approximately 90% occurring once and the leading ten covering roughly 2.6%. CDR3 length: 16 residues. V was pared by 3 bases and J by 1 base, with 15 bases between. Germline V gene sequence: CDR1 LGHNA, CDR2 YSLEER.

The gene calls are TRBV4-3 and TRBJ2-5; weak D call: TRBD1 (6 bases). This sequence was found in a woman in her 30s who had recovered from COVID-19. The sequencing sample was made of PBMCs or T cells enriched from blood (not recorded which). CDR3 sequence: CASSHEGEGLQETQYF. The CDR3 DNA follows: TGCGCCAGCAGCCACGAGGGGGAAGGGCTCCAAGAGACCCAGTACTTC.